These 10 T cell receptor beta chains came from one sample sequenced in a study of T cells after yellow fever vaccination. TCRdb processed the 5' RACE reads anew with MiXCR; each CDR3 protein has one entry. The sample has some 52,000 distinct CDR3 sequences, 6.5% to 8.5% seen once; the top ten hold 24%. The sample in question was CD8+ T cells not binding an NS4B(214-222) dextramer, sorted from PBMCs, obtained roughly 46 days after the first yellow fever vaccination. These receptors were taken from a man younger than 30 who received the YFV17D yellow fever vaccine.

At least ten counts were recorded for this clonotype. The chain employs TRBV11-2 and TRBJ2-3, with TRBD2 matching 7 bases. CDR3 length: 15 amino acids. The V gene's germline CDR1 is SGHAT and CDR2 FQNNGV. Trimming at V came to 5 bases and at J to 6 bases, leaving 11 bases not matched to a gene. The CDR3: CASSASPTSSDTQYF. CDR3 DNA sequence: TGTGCCAGCAGCGCGAGCCCGACTAGCTCGGATACGCAGTATTTT.

The table lists this clonotype with many counts. In DNA form, the CDR3 reads TGTGCCAGCAGTATCCCCGGACATACCAAAGAGACCCAGTACTTC. Amino acids: CASSIPGHTKETQYF. This rearrangement joins TRBV12-3 or TRBV12-4 to TRBJ2-5; TRBD1 might be the D (5 bases). The CDR3 loop spans 15 amino acids. V gave up 5 bases and J gave up 3 bases, with 16 bases separating them.

This clonotype was seen ten or more times. The gene calls are TRBV29-1 and TRBJ1-1; D call uncertain. The CDR3 spans 12 residues. The germline V gene has CDR1 SQVTM and CDR2 ANQGSEA. Trimming removed 0 bases from V and 6 bases from J, with 8 bases in between. The CDR3 is CSVEDLTAEAFF. The CDR3 DNA reads TGCAGCGTTGAAGATCTAACGGCTGAAGCTTTCTTT.

This clonotype was detected many times. The chain combines TRBV19 with TRBJ1-1; no clear D. Between the trimmed V and J ends, which lost 10 bases and 0 bases, there was a span of 12 bases. This CDR3 contains 13 residues. CDR1 is LNHDA, CDR2 SQIVND, per germline (reference sequence). The CDR3 reads CAIRAQMNTEAFF. In nucleotides, the CDR3 is TGTGCCATTCGGGCACAAATGAACACTGAAGCTTTCTTT. The whole variable domain, remainder taken from reference TRBV19 and TRBJ1-1, is DGGITQSPKYLFRKEGQNVTLSCEQNLNHDAMYWYRQDPGQGLRLIYYSQIVNDFQKGDIAEGYSVSREKKESFPLTVTSAQKNPTAFYLCAIRAQMNTEAFFGQGTRLTVV.

This clonotype was picked up many times. The chain links TRBV7-9 to TRBJ1-4; 9 bases match TRBD1. V dropped 5 bases and J dropped 5; count of bases not matched to a gene: 3. This CDR3 comprises 14 residues. CDR1 and CDR2 (germline): SEHNR, FQNEAQ (reference sequence). The CDR3 bases are TGTGCCAGCAGCCCGGGACAGGGCAATGAAAAACTGTTTTTT. It specifies CASSPGQGNEKLFF.

This chain joins TRBV6-2 or TRBV6-3 and TRBJ2-5; 7 bases are a match to TRBD2. This CDR3 comprises 13 residues. V lost 8 bases and J lost 2; bases outside the gene matches: 5. Germline assignment: CDR1 MNHEY and CDR2 SVGEGT. As DNA, the CDR3 is TGTGCCAGCCCCCCAGCGGGGCAAGAGACCCAGTACTTC. It encodes CASPPAGQETQYF.

This clonotype was seen only a few times. The rearrangement uses TRBV6-5 and TRBJ1-6, with 9 bases aligning to TRBD1. The CDR3 has 17 amino acids. With 1 base clipped from V and 9 bases from J, the junction kept 10 bases outside the gene matches. Germline CDR1 is MNHEY and CDR2 is SVGAGI. As DNA, the CDR3 is TGTGCCAGCAGTTACTATACAGGGGGCGCGAGAAGTTCACCCCTCCACTTT. Amino acid sequence: CASSYYTGGARSSPLHF.

This clonotype has ten or more counts. The CDR3 sequence is CASSYSGDNQPQHF. DNA for the CDR3: TGTGCCAGCAGTTACTCTGGGGACAATCAGCCCCAGCATTTT. This chain connects TRBV6-5 to TRBJ1-5; D gene unclear. This CDR3 has 14 amino acids. Germline-derived CDR1 and CDR2 are MNHEY and SVGAGI. The V and J ends lost 0 bases and 3 bases respectively, with 6 bases between them.

This clonotype was picked up a small number of times. The J gene is TRBJ2-2, the V gene TRBV4-2; 7 bases agree with TRBD2. Germline CDR1 is LGHNA and CDR2 is YNFKEQ. V shed 0 bases, J shed 6 bases, and the junction held 4 bases outside the gene matches. CDR3 size: 15 residues. The DNA for the CDR3 is TGTGCCAGCAGCCAAGATGCGCGGGGGTCCGGGGAGCTGTTTTTT. Its translation is CASSQDARGSGELFF.

This clonotype was detected many times. The J gene is TRBJ2-1, the V gene TRBV6-5; D is unresolved. Germline CDR1 MNHEY, CDR2 SVGAGI. This CDR3 is built from 15 residues. The V and J ends lost 4 bases and 0 bases respectively, with 10 bases between them. For the CDR3, the DNA is TGTGCCAGCAGTTCCTCAAGGGTCTCCTACAATGAGCAGTTCTTC. It codes for CASSSSRVSYNEQFF.